This TCR beta chain was sequenced during a study of cytomegalovirus exposure and HLA in healthy donors. Libraries were prepared by immunoSEQ multiplex PCR; TCRdb keeps only in-frame clonotypes and omits some of them. The sample carries almost 70,000 clones, over 90% recorded once. The CDR3 runs 13 residues. V shed 5 bases and J shed 2 bases, with 10 bases lying between them. Germline assignment: CDR1 MDHEN and CDR2 SYDVKM. This chain uses TRBV28 with TRBJ2-7, with a tentative D call TRBD2 (6 bases). Sequencing input: PBMCs. This sequence originates from a woman aged 18-29 years in good health and CMV-seropositive. CDR3 DNA: TGTGCCAGCAGTCCCGGGGAGGCCTACGAGCAGTACTTC. This translates into CASSPGEAYEQYF. The whole variable domain, remainder taken from reference TRBV28 and TRBJ2-7, is DVKVTQSSRYLVKRTGEKVFLECVQDMDHENMFWYRQDPGLGLRLIYFSYDVKMKEKGDIPEGYSVSREKKERFSLILESASTNQTSMYLCASSPGEAYEQYFGPGTRLTVT.